This T cell receptor (beta chain) was recorded in a study of cytomegalovirus exposure and HLA in healthy donors. This CDR3 has 16 residues. V gave up 0 bases and J gave up 5 bases, with 17 bases separating them. Germline V gives CDR1 MNHEY, CDR2 SVGAGI. Researchers ran the PCR with 60 Vbeta and 13 Jbeta primers. Profiled with immunoSEQ multiplex PCR; TCRdb holds only in-frame clones, not every one. This table has 100,000 to 120,000 clones, around 74% appearing once. The receptor was derived from a middle-aged woman in good health and CMV-seropositive. The chain combines TRBV6-5 with TRBJ2-7; D not certain. Specimen: PBMCs. The CDR3 here is CASSYSPTPPRHEQYF. The CDR3 coding sequence is TGTGCCAGCAGTTACTCCCCAACCCCCCCGAGGCACGAGCAGTACTTC.